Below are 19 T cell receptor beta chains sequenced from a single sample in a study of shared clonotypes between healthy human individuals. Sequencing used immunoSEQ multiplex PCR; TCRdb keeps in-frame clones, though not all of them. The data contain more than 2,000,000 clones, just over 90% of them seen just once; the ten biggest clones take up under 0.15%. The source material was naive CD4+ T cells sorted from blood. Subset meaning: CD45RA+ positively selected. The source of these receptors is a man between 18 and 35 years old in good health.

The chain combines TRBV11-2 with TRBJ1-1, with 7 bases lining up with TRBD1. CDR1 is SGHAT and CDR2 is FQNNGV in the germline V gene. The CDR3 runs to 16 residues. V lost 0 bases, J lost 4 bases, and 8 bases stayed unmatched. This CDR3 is CASSLELGTVSTEAFF. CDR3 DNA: TGTGCCAGCAGCTTAGAACTCGGGACAGTAAGCACTGAAGCTTTCTTT. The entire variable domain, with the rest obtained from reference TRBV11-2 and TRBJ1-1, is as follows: EAGVAQSPRYKIIEKRQSVAFWCNPISGHATLYWYQQILGQGPKLLIQFQNNGVVDDSQLPKDRFSAERLKGVDSTLKIQPAKLEDSAVYLCASSLELGTVSTEAFFGQGTRLTVV.

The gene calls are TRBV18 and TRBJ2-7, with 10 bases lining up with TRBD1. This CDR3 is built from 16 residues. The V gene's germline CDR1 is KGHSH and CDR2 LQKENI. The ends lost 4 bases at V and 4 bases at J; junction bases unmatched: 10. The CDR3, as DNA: TGTGCCAGCTCACTGAAACCGGGACAGGGGTCTTACGAGCAGTACTTC. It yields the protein CASSLKPGQGSYEQYF.

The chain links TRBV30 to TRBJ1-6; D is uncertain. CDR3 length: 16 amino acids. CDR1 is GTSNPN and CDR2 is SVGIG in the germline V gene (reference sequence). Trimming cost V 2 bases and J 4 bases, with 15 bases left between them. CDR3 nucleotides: TGTGCCTGGAGTCCCCTCAAAGGCGGGTATAATTCACCCCTCCACTTT. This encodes CAWSPLKGGYNSPLHF. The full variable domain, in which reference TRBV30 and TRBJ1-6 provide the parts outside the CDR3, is SQTIHQWPATLVQPVGSPLSLECTVEGTSNPNLYWYRQAAGRGLQLLFYSVGIGQISSEVPQNLSASRPQDRQFILSSKKLLLSDSGFYLCAWSPLKGGYNSPLHFGNGTRLTVT.

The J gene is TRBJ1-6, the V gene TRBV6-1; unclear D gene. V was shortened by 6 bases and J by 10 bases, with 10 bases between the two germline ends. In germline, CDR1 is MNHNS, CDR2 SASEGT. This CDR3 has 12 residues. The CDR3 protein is CASSPRGSPLHF. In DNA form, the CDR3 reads TGTGCCAGCAGCCCGCGGGGATCACCCCTCCACTTT.

The chain's CDR3 is CASSLALQNQETQYF. CDR3 in DNA: TGTGCCAGCAGCTTAGCGTTACAGAACCAAGAGACCCAGTACTTC. The V and J genes are TRBV7-2 and TRBJ2-5; D is unresolved. Between the trimmed V and J ends, which lost 0 bases and 0 bases, there was a span of 8 bases. CDR1 and CDR2 (germline): SGHTA, FQGNSA. The CDR3 has 15 residues.

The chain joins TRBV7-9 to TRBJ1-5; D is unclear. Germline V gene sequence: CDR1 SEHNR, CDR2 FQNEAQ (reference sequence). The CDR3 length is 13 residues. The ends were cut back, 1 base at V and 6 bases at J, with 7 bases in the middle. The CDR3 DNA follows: TGTGCCAGCAGCTTAGACCGTCCTCAGCCCCAGCATTTT. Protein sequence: CASSLDRPQPQHF.

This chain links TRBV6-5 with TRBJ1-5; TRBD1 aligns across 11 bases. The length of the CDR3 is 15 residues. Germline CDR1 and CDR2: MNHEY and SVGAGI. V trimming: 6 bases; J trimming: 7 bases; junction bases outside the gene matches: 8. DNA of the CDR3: TGTGCCAGCAGCCGAGGACAGGGGGCGCTCCAGCCCCAGCATTTT. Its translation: CASSRGQGALQPQHF.

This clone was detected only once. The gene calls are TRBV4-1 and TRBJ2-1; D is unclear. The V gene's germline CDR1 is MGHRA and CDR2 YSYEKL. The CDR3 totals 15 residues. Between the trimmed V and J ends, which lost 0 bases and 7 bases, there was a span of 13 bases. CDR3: CASSQESRTVNEQFF. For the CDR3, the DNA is TGCGCCAGCAGCCAAGAAAGCCGGACGGTGAATGAGCAGTTCTTC.

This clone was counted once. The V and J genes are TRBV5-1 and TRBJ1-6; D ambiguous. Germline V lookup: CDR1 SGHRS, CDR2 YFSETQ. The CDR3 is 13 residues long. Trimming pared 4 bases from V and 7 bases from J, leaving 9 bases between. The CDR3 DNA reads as TGCGCCAGCAGCATTAGCTCAAATTCACCCCTCCACTTT. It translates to CASSISSNSPLHF.

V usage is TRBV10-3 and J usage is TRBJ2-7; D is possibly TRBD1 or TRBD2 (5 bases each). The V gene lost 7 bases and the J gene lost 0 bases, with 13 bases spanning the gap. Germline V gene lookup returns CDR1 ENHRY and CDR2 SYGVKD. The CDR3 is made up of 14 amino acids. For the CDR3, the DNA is TGTGCCATCAACGAGGGACCGACCTCCTACGAGCAGTACTTC. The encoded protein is CAINEGPTSYEQYF.

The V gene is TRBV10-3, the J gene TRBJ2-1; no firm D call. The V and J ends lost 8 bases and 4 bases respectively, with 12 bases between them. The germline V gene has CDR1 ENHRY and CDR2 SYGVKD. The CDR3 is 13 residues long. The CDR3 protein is CAIGDPEYNEQFF. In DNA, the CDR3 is TGTGCCATCGGCGACCCAGAATACAATGAGCAGTTCTTC.

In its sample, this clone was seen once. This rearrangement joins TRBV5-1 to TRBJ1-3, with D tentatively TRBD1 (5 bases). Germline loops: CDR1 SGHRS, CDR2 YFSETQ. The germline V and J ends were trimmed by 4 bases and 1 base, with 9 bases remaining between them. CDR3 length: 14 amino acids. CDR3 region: CASSAGTSGNTIYF. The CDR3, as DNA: TGCGCCAGCAGCGCCGGGACTTCTGGAAACACCATATATTTT. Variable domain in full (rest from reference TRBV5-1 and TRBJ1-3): KAGVTQTPRYLIKTRGQQVTLSCSPISGHRSVSWYQQTPGQGLQFLFEYFSETQRNKGNFPGRFSGRQFSNSRSEMNVSTLELGDSALYLCASSAGTSGNTIYFGEGSWLTVV.

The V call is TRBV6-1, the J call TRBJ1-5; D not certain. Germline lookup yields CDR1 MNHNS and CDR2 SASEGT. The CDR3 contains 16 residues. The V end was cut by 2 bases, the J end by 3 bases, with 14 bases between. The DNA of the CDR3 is TGTGCCAGCAGTGAATGGGTGGGTTCGGTCAATCAGCCCCAGCATTTT. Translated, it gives CASSEWVGSVNQPQHF.

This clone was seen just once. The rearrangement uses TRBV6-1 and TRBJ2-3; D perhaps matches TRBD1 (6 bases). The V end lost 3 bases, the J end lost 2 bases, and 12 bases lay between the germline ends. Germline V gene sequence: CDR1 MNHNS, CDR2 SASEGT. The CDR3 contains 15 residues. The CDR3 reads CASSDYRVTTDTQYF. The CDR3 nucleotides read TGTGCCAGCAGTGATTACAGGGTTACCACAGATACGCAGTATTTT.

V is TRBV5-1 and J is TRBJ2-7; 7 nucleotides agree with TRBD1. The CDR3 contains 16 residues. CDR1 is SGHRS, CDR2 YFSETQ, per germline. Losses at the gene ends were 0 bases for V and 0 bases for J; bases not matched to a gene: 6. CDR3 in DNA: TGCGCCAGCAGCTTGGAACCGGGACAGAGCTCCTACGAGCAGTACTTC. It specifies CASSLEPGQSSYEQYF. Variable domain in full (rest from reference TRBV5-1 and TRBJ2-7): KAGVTQTPRYLIKTRGQQVTLSCSPISGHRSVSWYQQTPGQGLQFLFEYFSETQRNKGNFPGRFSGRQFSNSRSEMNVSTLELGDSALYLCASSLEPGQSSYEQYFGPGTRLTVT.

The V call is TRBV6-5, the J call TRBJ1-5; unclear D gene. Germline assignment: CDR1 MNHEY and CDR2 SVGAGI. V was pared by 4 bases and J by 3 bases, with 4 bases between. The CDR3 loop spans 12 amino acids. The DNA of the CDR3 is TGTGCCAGCAGTTTTACCAATCAGCCCCAGCATTTT. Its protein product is CASSFTNQPQHF.

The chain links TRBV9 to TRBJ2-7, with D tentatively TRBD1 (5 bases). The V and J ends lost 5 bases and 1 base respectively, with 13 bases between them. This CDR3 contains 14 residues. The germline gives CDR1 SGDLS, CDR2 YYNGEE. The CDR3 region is CASSAQGYSYEQYF. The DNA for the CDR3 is TGTGCCAGCAGTGCCCAGGGTTATTCCTACGAGCAGTACTTC.

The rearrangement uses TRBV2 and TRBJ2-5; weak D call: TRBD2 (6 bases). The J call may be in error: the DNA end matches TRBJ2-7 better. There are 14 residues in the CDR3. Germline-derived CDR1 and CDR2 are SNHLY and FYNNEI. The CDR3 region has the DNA TGTGCCAGCAAGGTAGCGGTAGCGACCTACGAGCAGTACTTC. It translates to CASKVAVATYEQYF.

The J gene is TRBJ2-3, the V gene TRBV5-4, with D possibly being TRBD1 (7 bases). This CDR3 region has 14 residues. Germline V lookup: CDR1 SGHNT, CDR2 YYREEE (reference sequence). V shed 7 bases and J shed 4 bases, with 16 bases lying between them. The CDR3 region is CASSQGGYSDTQYF. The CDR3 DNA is TGTGCCAGCTCCCAGGGGGGATATTCAGATACGCAGTATTTT.